Each of the 32 T cell receptor beta chains below was sequenced from the same sample in a study of CD8 T cells in Susac syndrome. Random hexamers were used to reverse transcribe an amount of about 0.45 to 1 ug RNA. TCRdb ran MiXCR on the immunoSEQ multiplex PCR reads and lists one entry per CDR3 protein. The sample includes tens of thousands of distinct CDR3 sequences, 93% of them seen just once. The sequencing input was CD4+ T cells from PBMCs. The receptors originated from a human donor with Susac syndrome.

V usage is TRBV12-3 or TRBV12-4 and J usage is TRBJ1-5, with 7 bases that match TRBD1. The CDR3 runs 15 residues. The V gene end was trimmed by 6 bases and the J gene end by 3 bases; junction bases not matched to a gene: 8. DNA of the CDR3: TGTGCCAGCAGACGGGACAGCATTCCCAATCAGCCCCAGCATTTT. Translated, it gives CASRRDSIPNQPQHF.

The chain uses TRBV7-8 and TRBJ2-4; 9 bases are shared with TRBD1. The V gene's germline CDR1 is SGHVS and CDR2 FQNEAQ. This CDR3 spans 18 amino acids. J lost 4 bases, V lost 4 bases, and 14 bases had no gene match. In nucleotides, the CDR3 is TGTGCCAGCAGCTCCGGGACAGGGTGGTCGGGGCCAAAAAACATTCAGTACTTC. This codes for CASSSGTGWSGPKNIQYF.

The count of this clonotype is one. The genes are TRBV18 and TRBJ1-6; D might be TRBD1 (5 bases). Between the trimmed V and J ends, which lost 6 bases and 7 bases, there was a span of 19 bases. This CDR3 region has 16 residues. CDR1 and CDR2 (germline): KGHSH, LQKENI. The CDR3 spells CASSGPQWAGNSPLHF. The CDR3 DNA is TGTGCCAGCTCGGGACCTCAATGGGCTGGGAATTCACCCCTCCACTTT.

This chain uses TRBV28 with TRBJ2-5, with D perhaps matching TRBD2 (6 bases). In germline, CDR1 is MDHEN, CDR2 SYDVKM. The CDR3 extends over 14 amino acids. Between the trimmed V and J ends, which lost 10 bases and 9 bases, there was a span of 24 bases. CDR3 coding DNA: TGTGCCACCCTCAAAGGAAGCTGGCGCGGGGCCCAGTACTTC. Encoded protein: CATLKGSWRGAQYF.

The chain has TRBV6-5 and TRBJ2-7, with 7 positions matching TRBD1. With V trimmed by 4 bases and J by 2 bases, 8 bases remained unmatched. The germline V gene encodes CDR1 MNHEY and CDR2 SVGAGI. The CDR3 is 15 amino acids. This CDR3 reads CASSSATGSTYEQYF. In DNA, the CDR3 is TGTGCCAGCAGTTCCGCGACAGGGTCCACCTACGAGCAGTACTTC.

This sequence joins TRBV7-2 and TRBJ2-7; TRBD1 is a possible D gene (5 bases). Germline V lookup: CDR1 SGHTA, CDR2 FQGNSA. V dropped 0 bases and J dropped 2 bases, with 17 bases sitting between them. CDR3 length: 17 amino acids. The CDR3 nucleotides read TGTGCCAGCAGCTTAGCGTCAGGGTCGACTCAGGCCTACGAGCAGTACTTC. Its protein is CASSLASGSTQAYEQYF. The whole variable domain, filled in from reference TRBV7-2 and TRBJ2-7, reads GAGVSQSPSNKVTEKGKDVELRCDPISGHTALYWYRQSLGQGLEFLIYFQGNSAPDKSGLPSDRFSAERTGGSVSTLTIQRTQQEDSAVYLCASSLASGSTQAYEQYFGPGTRLTVT.

The chain employs TRBV6-2 or TRBV6-3 and TRBJ1-2, with 10 bases fitting TRBD1. The ends lost 8 bases at V and 5 bases at J; junction bases unmatched: 11. This CDR3 region has 15 residues. Germline V gene sequence: CDR1 MNHEY, CDR2 SVGEGT. The CDR3 DNA reads TGTGCCAGCCGAATGACAGGGGGCGTCGTTTATGGCTACACCTTC. Translating gives CASRMTGGVVYGYTF.

The rearrangement links TRBV7-9 to TRBJ2-2; no definite D call. V was trimmed by 2 bases and J by 3 bases, leaving 4 bases between them. The CDR3 length is 13 residues. From germline, CDR1 is SEHNR and CDR2 FQNEAQ (reference sequence). The DNA for the CDR3 is TGTGCCAGCAGCTTATTAGACACCGGGGAGCTGTTTTTT. Its translation: CASSLLDTGELFF.

The J gene is TRBJ1-5, the V gene TRBV6-5; 7 bases align to TRBD1. The CDR3 spans 14 residues. Trimming cost V 8 bases and J 2 bases; bases outside gene matches: 6. Germline V gene data show CDR1 as MNHEY and CDR2 as SVGAGI. The CDR3 region is CASQGGTGNQPQHF. DNA for the CDR3: TGTGCCAGCCAGGGGGGGACCGGCAATCAGCCCCAGCATTTT.

V and J are TRBV6-1 and TRBJ1-2; D is perhaps TRBD1 (5 bases). This CDR3 has 13 residues. Trimming stripped 6 bases from V and 1 base from J, with 9 bases between. Germline CDR1 and CDR2: MNHNS and SASEGT. In DNA, the CDR3 is TGTGCCAGCAGCCAGACAGATAACTATGGCTACACCTTC. This encodes CASSQTDNYGYTF.

The chain joins TRBV6-2 or TRBV6-3 to TRBJ2-2, with TRBD1 matching 7 bases. In germline, CDR1 is MNHEY, CDR2 SVGEGT. This CDR3 has 15 residues. V lost 0 bases to trimming and J lost 4 bases; unmatched junction nucleotides: 2. The CDR3 DNA is TGTGCCAGCAGTTACTCGACAGGGTCCACCGGGGAGCTGTTTTTT. It encodes CASSYSTGSTGELFF.

The gene calls are TRBV9 and TRBJ2-5; TRBD1 agrees at 9 bases. The V and J ends lost 4 bases and 4 bases, in that order; junction bases with no gene match: 8. Looked up from germline, CDR1 is SGDLS and CDR2 is YYNGEE. The CDR3 runs to 15 residues. CDR3 coding DNA: TGTGCCAGCAGCACCTGGGACAGGGAGGGAGAGACCCAGTACTTC. Translating gives CASSTWDREGETQYF.

This chain joins TRBV5-1 and TRBJ1-2; the match to TRBD1 covers 8 bases. The CDR3 is 14 amino acids. Losses at the gene ends were 4 bases for V and 8 bases for J; bases not matched to a gene: 10. Germline CDR1 and CDR2: SGHRS and YFSETQ. CDR3 in amino acids: CASSLRQTGAGYTF. The DNA of the CDR3 is TGCGCCAGCAGCCTACGCCAGACAGGGGCCGGCTACACCTTC.

V and J are TRBV20-1 and TRBJ1-3; TRBD1 is a possible D gene (5 bases). The length of the CDR3 is 16 residues. Germline-derived CDR1 and CDR2 are DFQATT and SNEGSKA (reference sequence). The V and J ends lost 6 bases and 0 bases respectively, with 18 bases between them. CDR3 sequence: CSAARQSISSGNTIYF. CDR3 nucleotides: TGCAGTGCGGCGCGACAGTCCATAAGCTCTGGAAACACCATATATTTT.

This rearrangement joins TRBV6-5 to TRBJ1-2; unclear D gene. Germline V gives CDR1 MNHEY, CDR2 SVGAGI. V was trimmed by 2 bases and J by 10 bases, leaving 11 bases between them. CDR3 size: 12 residues. DNA for the CDR3: TGTGCCAGCAGTTACCGAGGCAGAGACTACACCTTC. Its translation: CASSYRGRDYTF.

The chain combines TRBV2 with TRBJ2-7; 10 bases fit TRBD2. Germline V gives CDR1 SNHLY, CDR2 FYNNEI. Losses at the gene ends were 6 bases for V and 3 bases for J; bases not matched to a gene: 5. This CDR3 is 14 amino acids long. The CDR3 loop reads CASRPSGGYYEQYF. DNA for the CDR3: TGTGCCAGCAGGCCTAGCGGGGGCTACTACGAGCAGTACTTC.

This clonotype was seen a few times. The rearrangement joins TRBV5-1 to TRBJ2-1; 12 bases agree with TRBD1. Germline CDR1 and CDR2: SGHRS and YFSETQ. There are 17 residues in the CDR3. The ends lost 3 bases at V and 3 bases at J; junction bases unmatched: 7. The CDR3, as DNA: TGCGCCAGCAGCTATTCCGGGACAGGGGGCGTCTACAATGAGCAGTTCTTC. The encoded protein is CASSYSGTGGVYNEQFF.

This chain uses TRBV19 with TRBJ2-7; 9 positions match TRBD1. From germline, CDR1 is LNHDA and CDR2 SQIVND (reference sequence). This CDR3 contains 13 residues. V was clipped by 9 bases and J by 7 bases; unmatched bases: 10. The CDR3: CASRDRALGEQYF. In DNA, the CDR3 is TGTGCCAGCCGGGACAGGGCGCTGGGAGAGCAGTACTTC.

This chain joins TRBV28 and TRBJ1-5; the match to TRBD1 covers 8 bases. Germline loops: CDR1 MDHEN, CDR2 SYDVKM. The CDR3 has 14 amino acids. Losses at the gene ends were 1 base for V and 7 bases for J; bases not matched to a gene: 3. CDR3: CASSLSGGWQPQHF. Here the CDR3 DNA reads TGTGCCAGCAGTTTATCAGGGGGCTGGCAGCCCCAGCATTTT.

The V call is TRBV7-9, the J call TRBJ2-2; possibly TRBD1 for D (5 bases). Germline values: CDR1 SEHNR, CDR2 FQNEAQ (reference sequence). Trimming took off 2 bases at V and 3 bases at J, with 13 bases between the two ends. The CDR3 is 16 residues long. The CDR3 loop reads CASSLLGAGDTGELFF. The CDR3 DNA follows: TGTGCCAGCAGCTTACTTGGGGCTGGGGACACCGGGGAGCTGTTTTTT.

This chain uses TRBV27 with TRBJ1-5; D remains ambiguous. Between the trimmed V and J ends, which lost 5 bases and 5 bases, there was a span of 10 bases. CDR1 is MNHEY, CDR2 SMNVEV, per germline (reference sequence). CDR3 size: 13 residues. CDR3 nucleotide sequence: TGTGCCAGCAGTCTCCTCCCTGATCAGCCCCAGCATTTT. As protein: CASSLLPDQPQHF.

CDR3 sequence: CATSDLGGNSYNEQFF. CDR3 coding DNA: TGTGCCACCAGTGATTTGGGGGGGAACTCCTACAATGAGCAGTTCTTC. This chain joins TRBV24-1 and TRBJ2-1; D perhaps matches TRBD2 (6 bases). V was clipped by 0 bases and J by 0 bases, with 8 bases between them. The CDR3 extends over 16 amino acids. Germline values: CDR1 KGHDR, CDR2 SFDVKD.

This clonotype was seen once. The chain carries TRBV18 and TRBJ2-7, with 9 bases matching TRBD1. The CDR3 contains 14 residues. Unmatched junction bases numbered 6, after V lost 3 bases and J lost 6 bases. Per the germline V gene, CDR1 is KGHSH and CDR2 is LQKENI. The chain's CDR3 is CASSPPGTGPEQYF. CDR3 nucleotide sequence: TGTGCCAGCTCACCTCCGGGGACAGGGCCCGAGCAGTACTTC. The complete variable domain, with remaining parts taken from reference TRBV18 and TRBJ2-7, reads NAGVMQNPRHLVRRRGQEARLRCSPMKGHSHVYWYRQLPEEGLKFMVYLQKENIIDESGMPKERFSAEFPKEGPSILRIQQVVRGDSAAYFCASSPPGTGPEQYFGPGTRLTVT.

In its sample, this clonotype was seen once. The rearrangement links TRBV18 to TRBJ2-3; D is ambiguous. The CDR3 consists of 14 residues. Trimming left V 3 bases short and J 5 bases short, with 12 bases between. Germline V gene data show CDR1 as KGHSH and CDR2 as LQKENI. The CDR3: CASSPGPYLDTQYF. In DNA form, the CDR3 reads TGTGCCAGCTCACCCGGGCCCTACTTAGATACGCAGTATTTT.

The V gene is TRBV5-4, the J gene TRBJ1-2; TRBD1 might be the D (6 bases). This CDR3 contains 16 residues. Looked up from germline, CDR1 is SGHNT and CDR2 is YYREEE (reference sequence). V lost 3 bases and J 8 bases, leaving 23 bases between the germline ends. The CDR3 protein is CASSSRFRGPGNGYTF. Here the CDR3 DNA reads TGTGCCAGCAGCTCACGATTCCGGGGGCCGGGGAACGGCTACACCTTC.

V and J are TRBV18 and TRBJ2-4, with D tentatively TRBD2 (6 bases). The CDR3 loop spans 15 amino acids. Germline CDR1 is KGHSH and CDR2 is LQKENI. V lost 2 bases, J lost 7 bases, and 15 bases lay in between. Here the CDR3 reads CASSPTSPVENIQYF. In DNA form, the CDR3 reads TGTGCCAGCTCACCAACTAGCCCTGTGGAGAACATTCAGTACTTC.

V and J are TRBV19 and TRBJ2-7; 9 positions match TRBD1. The CDR3 sequence is 15 residues long. V lost 5 bases and J lost 3; bases outside the gene matches: 8. CDR1 and CDR2 (germline): LNHDA, SQIVND (reference sequence). The CDR3 DNA reads TGTGCCAGTAGTCGGACGGGACAGGGATTCTACGAGCAGTACTTC. Translated: CASSRTGQGFYEQYF.

The chain combines TRBV13 with TRBJ2-1; D not resolved. The CDR3 is made up of 14 amino acids. Trimming shortened V by 5 bases and J by 8 bases, and 16 bases separated the two germline ends. From germline, CDR1 is PRHDT and CDR2 FYEKMQ (reference sequence). The CDR3 spells CASSRGIYFYEQFF. As DNA, the CDR3 is TGTGCCAGCAGCAGAGGCATATACTTTTATGAGCAGTTCTTC.

The chain couples TRBV3-1 to TRBJ1-1; D is perhaps TRBD1 (6 bases). The CDR3 extends over 14 amino acids. Germline V CDR1 and CDR2: LGHDT, YNNKEL (reference sequence). V lost 3 bases and J 3 bases, leaving 11 bases between the germline ends. The CDR3 DNA reads as TGTGCCAGCAGCCAGTCGGACAGACACACTGAAGCTTTCTTT. Translating it yields CASSQSDRHTEAFF.

The chain combines TRBV13 with TRBJ2-3; TRBD2 matches 7 bases. CDR1 and CDR2 from the germline V gene are PRHDT and FYEKMQ (reference sequence). V shed 5 bases, J shed 3 bases, and the junction held 11 bases outside the gene matches. The CDR3 is made up of 16 amino acids. The CDR3 bases are TGTGCCAGCAGCCCTCAATCAGCGGGGCGTACAGATACGCAGTATTTT. As protein: CASSPQSAGRTDTQYF.

J is TRBJ2-7 and V is TRBV5-1; 8 bases are shared with TRBD2. The CDR3 spans 14 residues. J lost 4 bases, V lost 4 bases, and 7 bases had no gene match. Germline CDR1 SGHRS, CDR2 YFSETQ. The CDR3 loop reads CASSPRGGEYEQYF. The DNA of the CDR3 is TGCGCCAGCAGCCCACGGGGGGGCGAGTACGAGCAGTACTTC.

The rearrangement uses TRBV14 and TRBJ1-2; 7 bases fit TRBD1. J lost 1 base, V lost 2 bases, and 4 bases had no gene match. The CDR3 contains 15 residues. Looked up from germline, CDR1 is SGHDN and CDR2 is FVKESK. The CDR3 spells CASSQTGVINYGYTF. The DNA for the CDR3 is TGTGCCAGCAGCCAAACAGGGGTTATTAACTATGGCTACACCTTC. The full variable domain, its missing parts supplied by reference TRBV14 and TRBJ1-2, is EAGVTQFPSHSVIEKGQTVTLRCDPISGHDNLYWYRRVMGKEIKFLLHFVKESKQDESGMPNNRFLAERTGGTYSTLKVQPAELEDSGVYFCASSQTGVINYGYTFGSGTRLTVV.